This T cell receptor (beta chain) is drawn from a study of blood T cell repertoires in COVID-19. About the research overall: Collection of acute and convalescent COVID-19 samples took place in the United States, Italy and Spain. PBMCs, B-cell-depleted T cells, or T cells provided the cDNA or gDNA that made up the material.

Original data processing: Estimation of nucleated cell counts was performed using reference gene primer amplification. Sequencing used immunoSEQ multiplex PCR; TCRdb keeps in-frame clones, though not all of them. That table gives V, J and clone size, and the DNA gave D and trimming. The table includes about 290,000 clones, under 90% detected once. Per the germline V gene, CDR1 is SQVTM and CDR2 is ANQGSEA. This CDR3 comprises 14 residues. Germline trimming cut 6 bases from V and 4 bases from J; bases unmatched to any gene: 3. Input material: peripheral blood. This sequence was found in a woman aged 40-49 years who had recovered from COVID-19. V usage is TRBV29-1 and J usage is TRBJ2-3, with 14 nucleotides matching TRBD2. The CDR3 nucleotides read TGCAGCGTCTCGGGACTAGCGGGAGCAGATACGCAGTATTTT. The encoded protein is CSVSGLAGADTQYF.